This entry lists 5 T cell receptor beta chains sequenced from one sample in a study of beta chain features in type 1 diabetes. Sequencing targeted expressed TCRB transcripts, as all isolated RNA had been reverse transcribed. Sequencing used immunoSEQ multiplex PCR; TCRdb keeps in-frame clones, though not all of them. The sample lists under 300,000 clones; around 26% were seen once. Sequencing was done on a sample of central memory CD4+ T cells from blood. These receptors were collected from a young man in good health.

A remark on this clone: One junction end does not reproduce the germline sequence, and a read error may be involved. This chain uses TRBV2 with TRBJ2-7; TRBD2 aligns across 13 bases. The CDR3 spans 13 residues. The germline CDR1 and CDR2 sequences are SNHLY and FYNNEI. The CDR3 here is CASTGTSGTLTSF. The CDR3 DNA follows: TGTGCCAGCACCGGGACTAGCGGGACTTTAACCAGCTTC.

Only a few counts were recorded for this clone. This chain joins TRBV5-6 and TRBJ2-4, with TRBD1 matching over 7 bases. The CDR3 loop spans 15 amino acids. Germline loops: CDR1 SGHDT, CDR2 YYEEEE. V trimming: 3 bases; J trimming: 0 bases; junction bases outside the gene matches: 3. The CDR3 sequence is CASSSDRLAKNIQYF. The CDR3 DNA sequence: TGTGCCAGCAGCTCGGACAGGTTAGCCAAAAACATTCAGTACTTC.

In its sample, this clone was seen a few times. The CDR3 reads CASSFGGVNLETQYF. Here the CDR3 DNA reads TGTGCCAGCAGCTTTGGCGGGGTCAATCTAGAGACCCAGTACTTC. The gene calls are TRBV5-4 and TRBJ2-5; weak D call: TRBD2 (6 bases). Trimming stripped 2 bases from V and 4 bases from J, with 15 bases between. The V gene's germline CDR1 is SGHNT and CDR2 YYREEE (reference sequence). There are 15 residues in the CDR3.

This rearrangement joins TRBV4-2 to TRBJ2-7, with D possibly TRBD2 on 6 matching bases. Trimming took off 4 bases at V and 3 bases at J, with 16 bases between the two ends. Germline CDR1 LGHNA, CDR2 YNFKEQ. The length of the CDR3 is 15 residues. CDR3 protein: CASSPRGAGFYEQYF. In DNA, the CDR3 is TGTGCCAGCAGCCCGAGAGGGGCGGGGTTCTACGAGCAGTACTTC.

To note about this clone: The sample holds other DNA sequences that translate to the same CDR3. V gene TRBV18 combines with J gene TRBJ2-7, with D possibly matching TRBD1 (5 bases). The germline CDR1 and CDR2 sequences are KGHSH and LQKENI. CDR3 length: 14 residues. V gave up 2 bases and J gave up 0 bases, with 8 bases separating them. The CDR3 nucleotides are TGTGCCAGCTCACCAAGTAGGGGCTCCTACGAGCAGTACTTC. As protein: CASSPSRGSYEQYF.